Listed below are T cell receptor beta chains from one sample, sequenced in a study of blood T cells in healthy people across ages. A single record per CDR3 protein comes from TCRdb applying MiXCR to the 5' RACE reads. The table includes around 990,000 distinct CDR3 sequences, about 25% detected once. This sample also appeared in a second study, on T cells of mothers and their children.

The material sequenced was blood. These receptors came from a girl aged 2-9 years in good health. Each CDR3 is given with its conserved first and last residue. A D gene is named only where the DNA matches it firmly. Only some rows state a clone size, as once, few, many or a class for expanded clones.

V	size	D	J	CDR3	DNA
TRBV9	.	.	TRBJ2-2	CASKRGEWTGELFF	TGTGCCAGCAAACGAGGCGAGTGGACCGGGGAGCTGTTTTTT
TRBV4-3	few	.	TRBJ2-1	CASSQAPGWEQFF	TGCGCCAGCAGCCAAGCGCCGGGGTGGGAGCAGTTCTTC
TRBV29-1	.	TRBD1	TRBJ2-3	CSVSQGAQSTDTQYF	TGCAGCGTTTCCCAGGGGGCTCAATCTACAGATACGCAGTATTTT
TRBV6-1	.	TRBD1	TRBJ2-3	CASSDRGPDTQYF	TGTGCCAGCAGTGACAGGGGGCCGGATACGCAGTATTTT
TRBV5-1	.	.	TRBJ2-7	CASSLYAPEEQYF	TGCGCCAGCAGCTTGTACGCCCCTGAGGAGCAGTACTTC
TRBV2	.	TRBD1	TRBJ1-2	CASIRQGNYGYTF	TGTGCCAGCATCCGACAGGGAAACTATGGCTACACCTTC
TRBV7-2	.	TRBD2	TRBJ2-1	CASSLGPGRGGRGYNEQFF	TGTGCCAGCAGCTTAGGGCCGGGACGGGGCGGGAGAGGTTACAATGAGCAGTTCTTC
TRBV6-5	few	TRBD2	TRBJ2-3	CASSPSGGAYTQYF	TGTGCCAGCAGTCCGAGCGGGGGGGCATATACGCAGTATTTT
TRBV12-3/TRBV12-4	.	.	TRBJ2-1	CASRSASDEQFF	TGTGCCAGCAGATCGGCTAGCGATGAGCAGTTCTTC
TRBV29-1	many	.	TRBJ2-1	CSVVHGNEQFF	TGCAGCGTTGTGCACGGGAATGAGCAGTTCTTC
TRBV7-2	.	.	TRBJ1-2	CASSLYVGANYGYTF	TGTGCCAGCAGCTTATACGTCGGCGCTAACTATGGCTACACCTTC
TRBV11-2	.	.	TRBJ2-1	CASSSNPGGNPHEQFF	TGTGCCAGCAGCTCGAACCCTGGCGGGAATCCCCATGAGCAGTTCTTC
TRBV7-2	many	TRBD2	TRBJ2-1	CASSPTSGTYNEQFF	TGTGCCAGCAGCCCTACTAGCGGGACGTACAATGAGCAGTTCTTC
TRBV2	.	.	TRBJ1-2	CASKWGPGYTF	TGTGCCAGCAAATGGGGACCTGGCTACACCTTC
TRBV2	.	.	TRBJ1-6	CASYRALYNSPLHF	TGTGCCAGCTACCGCGCCCTCTATAATTCACCCCTCCACTTT
TRBV7-2	.	.	TRBJ2-3	CASSLTPPDTQYF	TGTGCCAGCAGCCTAACCCCCCCAGATACGCAGTATTTT
TRBV20-1	few	TRBD2	TRBJ2-3	CSARSGGDTQYF	TGCAGTGCTAGATCGGGGGGGGATACGCAGTATTTT
TRBV7-9	.	.	TRBJ2-1	CASSNRASNEQFF	TGTGCCAGCAGCAACAGGGCGTCGAATGAGCAGTTCTTC
TRBV29-1	.	.	TRBJ1-2	CSVGAPDRSSYGYTF	TGCAGCGTCGGAGCACCCGACAGGAGCAGCTATGGCTACACCTTC
TRBV2	.	.	TRBJ1-4	CASSGEGFEKLFF	TGTGCCAGCAGCGGGGAGGGATTTGAAAAACTGTTTTTT
TRBV28	once	TRBD2	TRBJ2-4	CASRVAGGGETIQYF	TGTGCCAGCAGAGTAGCGGGAGGGGGGGAAACCATTCAGTACTTC
TRBV20-1	.	.	TRBJ1-3	CSARDGGSTGNTIYF	TGCAGTGCTAGAGATGGCGGCAGCACTGGAAACACCATATATTTT
TRBV7-9	few	TRBD1	TRBJ1-1	CASREQGGTEAFF	TGTGCCAGCAGAGAGCAGGGGGGCACTGAAGCTTTCTTT
TRBV7-9	few	.	TRBJ2-7	CASSSAGSGEQYF	TGTGCCAGCAGCTCCGCGGGGTCGGGGGAGCAGTACTTC
TRBV7-9	.	TRBD1	TRBJ2-2	CASSLATTGFGGELFF	TGTGCCAGCAGCTTAGCGACGACAGGGTTCGGCGGGGAGCTGTTTTTT
TRBV11-2	.	.	TRBJ2-7	CASSDDLYLIYEQYF	TGTGCCAGCAGTGATGACTTATATCTAATCTACGAGCAGTACTTC
TRBV5-1	few	.	TRBJ2-1	CASSLDRVSYNEQFF	TGCGCCAGCAGCTTGGACCGCGTCTCCTACAATGAGCAGTTCTTC
TRBV6-1	.	.	TRBJ1-1	CASYDPIGPGGTEAFF	TGTGCCAGCTATGACCCCATTGGCCCCGGCGGCACTGAAGCTTTCTTT
TRBV9	few	.	TRBJ2-1	CASSPSTGDAYNEQFF	TGTGCCAGCAGCCCCTCGACAGGCGACGCCTACAATGAGCAGTTCTTC
TRBV7-6	.	TRBD1	TRBJ2-1	CASSLGTGNYNEQFF	TGTGCCAGCAGCTTAGGGACAGGGAACTACAATGAGCAGTTCTTC
TRBV20-1	few	TRBD2	TRBJ2-1	CRGRTSGSINEQFF	TGCAGGGGAAGGACTAGCGGGAGTATAAATGAGCAGTTCTTC
TRBV25-1	.	.	TRBJ2-2	CASSEYYDSTNTGELVF	TGTGCCAGCAGTGAATATTATGATAGCACGAACACCGGGGAGCTGGTTTTT
TRBV28	.	.	TRBJ2-7	CASRRTEYEQYF	TGTGCCAGCAGAAGGACAGAGTACGAGCAGTACTTC
TRBV5-1	few	.	TRBJ1-2	CASSSGHGNYGYTF	TGCGCCAGCAGCTCGGGGCACGGTAACTATGGCTACACCTTC
TRBV15	.	TRBD1	TRBJ2-5	CATSGDQRTGVQETQYF	TGTGCCACCAGCGGGGACCAACGGACAGGTGTTCAAGAGACCCAGTACTTC
TRBV14	.	.	TRBJ1-4	CASSQAQDGEKLFF	TGTGCCAGCAGCCAAGCCCAGGACGGTGAAAAACTGTTTTTT
TRBV7-9	.	.	TRBJ2-1	CASSLVSSGENNEQFF	TGTGCCAGCAGCTTAGTATCGAGCGGTGAGAACAATGAGCAGTTCTTC
TRBV9	.	.	TRBJ2-1	CASSAMVNEQFF	TGTGCCAGCAGTGCGATGGTGAATGAGCAGTTCTTC
TRBV19	few	.	TRBJ1-1	CASKEQGNTEAFF	TGTGCCAGTAAGGAACAGGGAAACACTGAAGCTTTCTTT
TRBV29-1	.	.	TRBJ2-7	CSVGYSYEQYF	TGCAGCGTTGGCTATTCCTACGAGCAGTACTTC
TRBV2	.	.	TRBJ2-1	CASTLPGTYNEQFF	TGTGCCAGCACCCTCCCGGGGACCTACAATGAGCAGTTCTTC
TRBV20-1	.	TRBD2	TRBJ2-3	CSADVRLAGGDTQYF	TGCAGTGCCGACGTTCGACTAGCGGGGGGGGATACGCAGTATTTT
TRBV12-3/TRBV12-4	.	TRBD2	TRBJ2-1	CASNREAYNEQFF	TGTGCCAGCAACCGGGAGGCATATAATGAGCAGTTCTTC
TRBV9	.	TRBD2	TRBJ2-1	CASSATSGRGHEQFF	TGTGCCAGCAGCGCTACTAGCGGGAGGGGGCATGAGCAGTTCTTC
TRBV24-1	few	.	TRBJ2-7	CATSDSGTNPYEQYF	TGTGCCACCAGTGATTCCGGGACAAATCCCTACGAGCAGTACTTC
TRBV7-9	few	TRBD2	TRBJ2-1	CASSPRTSGILANEQFF	TGTGCCAGCAGCCCGCGGACTAGCGGGATTCTTGCCAATGAGCAGTTCTTC
TRBV9	.	.	TRBJ2-1	CASSPPSGFSYNEQFF	TGTGCCAGCAGCCCCCCCTCTGGGTTTTCCTACAATGAGCAGTTCTTC
TRBV29-1	many	.	TRBJ2-3	CSGAGSTDTQYF	TGCAGCGGAGCGGGCTCCACAGATACGCAGTATTTT
TRBV15	.	TRBD2	TRBJ2-3	CATSRGGEAGEADTQYF	TGTGCCACCAGCAGAGGAGGAGAAGCGGGAGAGGCAGATACGCAGTATTTT
TRBV13	many	.	TRBJ2-7	CASSVGRSYEQYF	TGTGCCAGCAGCGTCGGACGGAGCTACGAGCAGTACTTC
TRBV7-2	few	TRBD1	TRBJ2-5	CASATDRGHETQYF	TGTGCCAGCGCAACTGACAGGGGGCACGAGACCCAGTACTTC
TRBV20-1	few	TRBD1	TRBJ1-1	CSADQGDTEAFF	TGCAGTGCTGACCAGGGGGACACTGAAGCTTTCTTT